This TCR beta chain was documented in a study of PD-L1 blockade in urothelial cancer. CDR1 and CDR2 (germline): SGHTA, FQGNSA. Trimming removed 5 bases from V and 0 bases from J; junction bases left unmatched: 6. The CDR3 extends over 15 amino acids. Time point denoted: peripheral blood 6 weeks after treatment start. The table came from immunoSEQ multiplex PCR; TCRdb's copy has only in-frame clones and leaves some out. The sample consists of 90,000 to 130,000 clones, approximately 89% of them appearing once. The clonotype originates from a man aged 60-69 years with urothelial cancer. This chain joins TRBV7-2 and TRBJ1-2; 7 bases align to TRBD1. This sample comprised PBMCs, obtained around atezolizumab (anti-PD-L1) treatment. The CDR3 loop is CASSIGTASNYGYTF. The CDR3 DNA sequence: TGTGCCAGCAGCATAGGGACAGCGTCTAACTATGGCTACACCTTC.